These T cell receptor beta chains were read from a single sample in a study of cytomegalovirus exposure and HLA in healthy donors. The table came from immunoSEQ multiplex PCR; TCRdb's copy has only in-frame clones and leaves some out. The repertoire consists of 100,000 to 150,000 clones, with around 85% occurring once and the leading ten covering around 1.7%. Sequenced sample: PBMCs. These receptors were collected from a boy younger than 18 in good health and CMV-seronegative. CDR3s include the opening cysteine and the closing phenylalanine or tryptophan. D genes are given only for firm matches. A clone size is listed for some rows: how often the clone was seen (once, few, many), or a class if it is expanded.

clone size | D gene | J gene | V gene | CDR3 protein | CDR3 DNA
- | - | TRBJ2-1 | TRBV9 | CASSVGLTNEQFF | TGTGCCAGCAGCGTAGGACTAACCAATGAGCAGTTCTTC
- | - | TRBJ1-5 | TRBV2 | CASRKSEFSNQPQHF | TGTGCCAGCAGGAAGTCGGAGTTTAGCAATCAGCCCCAGCATTTT
- | - | TRBJ1-1 | TRBV6-5 | CASRLFQGLTEAFF | TGTGCCAGCCGCTTATTCCAGGGATTGACTGAAGCTTTCTTT
- | TRBD2 | TRBJ2-1 | TRBV9 | CASSVVTSGSNEQFF | TGTGCCAGCAGCGTAGTTACTAGCGGGAGCAATGAGCAGTTCTTC
- | - | TRBJ1-2 | TRBV5-1 | CASSSGTNRDGYTF | TGCGCCAGCAGCTCCGGGACAAATAGGGATGGCTACACCTTC
- | - | TRBJ1-6 | TRBV7-6 | CASSLGSTSSYNSPLHF | TGTGCCAGCAGCTTAGGTTCTACGTCCTCCTATAATTCACCCCTCCACTTT
few | - | TRBJ1-1 | TRBV5-1 | CASSVREDTEAFF | TGCGCCAGCAGTGTCAGGGAGGACACTGAAGCTTTCTTT
- | - | TRBJ2-2 | TRBV5-4 | CASSLDGTGELFF | TGTGCCAGCAGCTTGGACGGCACCGGGGAGCTGTTTTTT
- | - | TRBJ2-6 | TRBV5-4 | CASSFGSGANVLTF | TGTGCCAGCAGCTTCGGCTCTGGGGCCAACGTCCTGACTTTC
- | TRBD1 | TRBJ2-2 | TRBV6-1 | CASSEKGAGRTGELFF | TGTGCCAGCAGTGAAAAGGGGGCCGGGCGCACCGGGGAGCTGTTTTTT
- | TRBD2 | TRBJ2-3 | TRBV5-4 | CASSWILSGGVDTQYF | TGTGCCAGCAGCTGGATTCTAAGCGGGGGGGTAGATACGCAGTATTTT
- | - | TRBJ2-7 | TRBV11-3 | CASSLSGLLNEQYF | TGTGCCAGCAGCTTAAGTGGCTTGTTGAACGAGCAGTACTTC
once | - | TRBJ1-1 | TRBV6-1 | CASSPLSGLNTEAFF | TGTGCCAGCAGTCCCCTCTCAGGTCTGAACACTGAAGCTTTCTTT
- | TRBD2 | TRBJ2-5 | TRBV20-1 | CSGRGGETQYF | TGCAGTGGGCGGGGGGGGGAGACCCAGTACTTC
- | TRBD2 | TRBJ2-5 | TRBV7-7 | CASSFSGGAVETQYF | TGTGCCAGCAGCTTTAGCGGGGGGGCGGTCGAGACCCAGTACTTC
- | - | TRBJ2-5 | TRBV15 | CATSRDSGGGETQYF | TGTGCCACCAGCAGAGATAGCGGAGGGGGCGAGACCCAGTACTTC
- | TRBD2 | TRBJ2-1 | TRBV5-1 | CASSTGTNNEQFF | TGCGCCAGCAGCACCGGGACTAACAATGAGCAGTTCTTC
- | TRBD2 | TRBJ2-5 | TRBV4-2 | CASSQELAGFQETQYF | TGTGCCAGCAGCCAAGAACTAGCGGGATTCCAAGAGACCCAGTACTTC
- | - | TRBJ2-1 | TRBV14 | CASSQDREAFNEQFF | TGTGCCAGCAGCCAAGACAGGGAGGCGTTCAATGAGCAGTTCTTC
- | TRBD2 | TRBJ2-2 | TRBV5-1 | CASSLVAGVGTGELFF | TGCGCCAGCAGCCTGGTAGCGGGAGTCGGCACCGGGGAGCTGTTTTTT
- | - | TRBJ2-7 | TRBV7-3 | CASSGGFAGVAYEQYF | TGTGCCAGCAGCGGGGGCTTCGCGGGAGTTGCCTACGAGCAGTACTTC
- | - | TRBJ2-7 | TRBV25-1 | CASSFLSYEQYF | TGTGCCAGCAGCTTCCTCTCCTACGAGCAGTACTTC
- | TRBD1 | TRBJ2-7 | TRBV27 | CASSRGPYEQYF | TGTGCCAGCTCCAGGGGGCCATACGAGCAGTACTTC
once | - | TRBJ1-2 | TRBV18 | CASSREKRGLSANYGYTF | TGTGCCAGCTCACGCGAAAAACGGGGACTGTCAGCTAACTATGGCTACACCTTC
- | TRBD1 | TRBJ2-2 | TRBV23-1 | CASSRSGQANTGELFF | TGCGCCAGCAGTCGATCCGGACAGGCGAACACCGGGGAGCTGTTTTTT
- | TRBD1 | TRBJ1-1 | TRBV19 | CASSIGYRGADTEAFF | TGTGCCAGTAGTATAGGATACAGGGGGGCGGACACTGAAGCTTTCTTT
- | - | TRBJ1-2 | TRBV9 | CASSDGQTHGYTF | TGTGCCAGCAGCGACGGACAGACCCATGGCTACACCTTC
- | TRBD1 | TRBJ2-3 | TRBV5-4 | CASSLDRGPDTQYF | TGTGCCAGCAGCCTCGACAGGGGTCCAGATACGCAGTATTTT
once | - | TRBJ1-2 | TRBV5-1 | CASSYTGEPNGYPF | TGCGCCAGCAGCTACACGGGGGAACCAAATGGCTACCCCTTC
once | - | TRBJ2-7 | TRBV7-9 | CSSSLYEGRDEQYF | TGTTCCAGCAGCTTATATGAGGGAAGAGACGAGCAGTACTTC